This is a list of T cell receptor beta chains from one sample in a study of vaccination and CD4 T cells after COVID-19. TCRdb used MiXCR to reprocess the PCR reads, holding one entry per CDR3 protein. The table lists 15,000 to 20,000 distinct CDR3 sequences, about 60% of them singletons. Their antigens are not known. The sequenced sample consisted of CD4+ T cells from blood, cultured in vitro. These receptors came from a human donor who had recovered from COVID-19. The CDR3 runs from the conserved cysteine through the conserved F or W. Each record gives: CDR3 DNA, CDR3 protein, V gene, CDR3 length, clone size, J gene, D gene. A D gene is named only where the DNA matches it firmly. Expanded clones are given a class, and other clones once, few, many or no size at all.

TGTGCCAGCAGTTCCACACAGGGAAGAGCTAGGTATGGCTACACCTTC CASSSTQGRARYGYTF TRBV27 16 . TRBJ1-2 .
TGTGCCAGTAGTATAGCGATTATCGGGGCCGCGAACACCGGGGAGCTGTTTTTT CASSIAIIGAANTGELFF TRBV19 18 . TRBJ2-2 .
TGTGCCAGCAGTGGCCGGACAGGGGTTGAGACCCAGTACTTC CASSGRTGVETQYF TRBV6-1 14 . TRBJ2-5 TRBD1
TGTGCTAGTGGCGGAAGAAGAAACTCCTACGAGCAGTACTTC CASGGRRNSYEQYF TRBV12-5 14 . TRBJ2-7 .
TGTGCCAGTAGGTCGCAGGGGGCAATTTGGGGCTACACCTTC CASRSQGAIWGYTF TRBV19 14 . TRBJ1-2 TRBD1
TGTGCCAGCAGTTACCGGGACAGGGGAGGACCCTACGAGCAGTACTTC CASSYRDRGGPYEQYF TRBV6-5 16 . TRBJ2-7 TRBD1
TGTGCCAGTAGTATAGGACGGTTTAGCAATCAGCCCCAGCATTTT CASSIGRFSNQPQHF TRBV19 15 few TRBJ1-5 .
TGTGCCAGCAGCTTTGCCGGGACAGGGGGCACTAATGAAAAACTGTTTTTT CASSFAGTGGTNEKLFF TRBV7-2 17 . TRBJ1-4 TRBD1
TGTGCCAGCAGCTTGGCGCCGTCAGGGGATCAGCCCCAGCATTTT CASSLAPSGDQPQHF TRBV5-4 15 . TRBJ1-5 .
TGTGCCAGCATACCTATCCCGGGACAGCCCTACGAGCAGTACTTC CASIPIPGQPYEQYF TRBV7-9 15 few TRBJ2-7 TRBD1
TGCAGTGCCCTCCCGGGCCGCCGACGCACAGATACGCAGTATTTT CSALPGRRRTDTQYF TRBV20-1 15 . TRBJ2-3 .
TGCAGTGCTAGCGTACTCGGCAATCAGCCCCAGCATTTT CSASVLGNQPQHF TRBV20-1 13 . TRBJ1-5 .
TGTGCCAGCAGCTCGCAATCGAACACTGAAGCTTTCTTT CASSSQSNTEAFF TRBV7-9 13 few TRBJ1-1 .
TGTGCCAGCAGGGGCGCAAGCAATCAGCCCCAGCATTTT CASRGASNQPQHF TRBV28 13 few TRBJ1-5 .
TGCAGTGCTAGAATCAGGGCGGAGACCCAGTACTTC CSARIRAETQYF TRBV20-1 12 . TRBJ2-5 .
TGTGCCAGCAGCAGGAGGACAGAGCCGTCGAGTGAGCAGTTCTTC CASSRRTEPSSEQFF TRBV21-1 15 . TRBJ2-1 .
TGTGCCATCCATAGCAACCCTCGGGGTGGCTACACCTTC CAIHSNPRGGYTF TRBV6-2/TRBV6-3 13 few TRBJ1-2 .
TGTGCCAGCAGTGTGCAGTTGGAGACCCAGTACTTC CASSVQLETQYF TRBV2 12 . TRBJ2-5 .
TGTGCCAGCACTTCCCCTCTCGACAGGGGAGACTACAATGAGCAGTTCTTC CASTSPLDRGDYNEQFF TRBV27 17 few TRBJ2-1 TRBD1
TGCAGTGCTAGAGATTCGGCCCGGGACAGATCCTACGAGCAGTACTTC CSARDSARDRSYEQYF TRBV20-1 16 . TRBJ2-7 TRBD1
TGTGCCAGCAGCCGGACTCTCTCGAGCTCCTACGAGCAGTACTTC CASSRTLSSSYEQYF TRBV3-1 15 . TRBJ2-7 .
TGCGCCAGCAGCCGGGATGGTATCCAAGAGACCCAGTACTTC CASSRDGIQETQYF TRBV5-1 14 . TRBJ2-5 .
TGCGCCAGCCCGCAGGCCTTCTTC CASPQAFF TRBV23-1 8 few TRBJ2-1 .
TGCAGTGCTAGATTGGACGGCAGAGATACGCAGTATTTT CSARLDGRDTQYF TRBV20-1 13 . TRBJ2-3 .
TGCAGTGCTTGGGCCGGGATAGCCAAAAACATTCAGTACTTC CSAWAGIAKNIQYF TRBV20-1 14 . TRBJ2-4 .
TGTGCCAGCAGACAAAACACTGAAGCTTTCTTT CASRQNTEAFF TRBV11-1 11 . TRBJ1-1 .
TGTGCCACCAGTGATTTTACGGCCGAAAAACTGTTTTTT CATSDFTAEKLFF TRBV24-1 13 . TRBJ1-4 .
TGCGCCAGCAGCTTGGACCAGTTCGGGCAGCAGTTCTTC CASSLDQFGQQFF TRBV5-1 13 . TRBJ2-1 .
TGCAGTGCTTCCCGGACTAGCGGGAATCATGGCACCGAGCAGTACTTC CSASRTSGNHGTEQYF TRBV20-1 16 few TRBJ2-7 TRBD2
TGCGCCAGCAGCCAAGTTTACCAGCGGGATACTAGCGGGGAGCTGTTTTTT CASSQVYQRDTSGELFF TRBV4-3 17 . TRBJ2-2 TRBD2
TGTGCCAGCAGTGCGGGGGGGGACGGCTACACCTTC CASSAGGDGYTF TRBV2 12 few TRBJ1-2 .
TGTGCCAGCAGCTTAGCGCAGGGCGACACGCAGTATTTT CASSLAQGDTQYF TRBV7-7 13 . TRBJ2-3 .
TGTGCCAGCAGTTTAAGACCGGGACAGAACAATGAGCAGTTCTTC CASSLRPGQNNEQFF TRBV27 15 once TRBJ2-1 TRBD1
TGTGCCACCAGTGATTTGCCCTCCGGGGGGCGTGGGGCCAACGTCCTGACTTTC CATSDLPSGGRGANVLTF TRBV24-1 18 . TRBJ2-6 .
TGCGCCAGCAGCCAAGTCTGGCCTATGAACACTGAAGCTTTCTTT CASSQVWPMNTEAFF TRBV4-1 15 . TRBJ1-1 .
TGCAGTGCTCTTCCCTCCATCGGACGAGATCAGCCCCAGCATTTT CSALPSIGRDQPQHF TRBV20-1 15 few TRBJ1-5 .
TGTGCCAGCAGCCTTGCTGGGGGAGGGTACTATGGCTACACCTTC CASSLAGGGYYGYTF TRBV7-2 15 . TRBJ1-2 .
TGCAGTGCTAGGGACAGAGTAGCGGGAGTGTACAATGAGCAGTTCTTC CSARDRVAGVYNEQFF TRBV20-1 16 . TRBJ2-1 TRBD2
TGTGCCACCAGTGATCCTAAGGGGCCTAGCACAGATACGCAGTATTTT CATSDPKGPSTDTQYF TRBV24-1 16 few TRBJ2-3 .
TGTGCCAGCAGTCGCTCCCGGGACCGCTACGAGCAGTACTTC CASSRSRDRYEQYF TRBV6-1 14 few TRBJ2-7 .
TGTGCCAGCAGTTCTGCCTCCGGGACAGTATGGGATTCACCCCTCCACTTT CASSSASGTVWDSPLHF TRBV27 17 medium-sized TRBJ1-6 TRBD1
TGTGCCAGCAGTTACTCGGGGGACAGCCTCTACGAGCAGTACTTC CASSYSGDSLYEQYF TRBV6-5 15 few TRBJ2-7 TRBD1
TGTGCCAGCAGTTTTTCCGGGACTGAAGCTTTCTTT CASSFSGTEAFF TRBV28 12 few TRBJ1-1 .
TGTGCCAGCAGCTTGAGAGGAACAGGGGCCACCGGGGAGCTGTTTTTT CASSLRGTGATGELFF TRBV7-8 16 . TRBJ2-2 TRBD1